The rows below give T cell receptor beta chains drawn from one sample of a study of siplizumab effects on memory and regulatory T cells. Sequencing used immunoSEQ multiplex PCR; TCRdb keeps in-frame clones, though not all of them. Among some 97,000 clones, around 92% were seen once, and the ten largest hold around 0.77%. Sequencing was carried out using Tregs sorted from blood. The receptor set was obtained from a human donor in good health. The CDR3 runs from the conserved cysteine through the conserved F or W. Fields, in order: clone size, V gene, J gene, D gene, CDR3 protein, CDR3 DNA. The D gene is left open where the match is weak. The size of a clone is reported for some rows only, either as once, few or many, or as a class for expanded clones.

once	TRBV19	TRBJ2-3	NA	CASGLSQPRTDTQYF	TGTGCCAGTGGTCTTTCCCAGCCCCGCACAGATACGCAGTATTTT
NA	TRBV7-2	TRBJ1-6	NA	CASSSGGAANSPLHF	TGTGCCAGCAGCTCCGGTGGGGCAGCAAATTCACCCCTCCACTTT
NA	TRBV5-1	TRBJ1-1	TRBD1	CASSRQGATEAFF	TGCGCCAGCAGCAGGCAGGGGGCGACTGAAGCTTTCTTT
NA	TRBV10-3	TRBJ2-1	NA	CAIRDDKYNEQFF	TGTGCCATCAGGGATGATAAATACAATGAGCAGTTCTTC
few	TRBV19	TRBJ1-5	NA	CASSSSVNQPQHF	TGTGCCAGTAGTTCATCGGTGAATCAGCCCCAGCATTTT
NA	TRBV7-8	TRBJ2-7	TRBD1	CASSLPGGDEQYF	TGTGCCAGCAGCTTGCCAGGGGGCGACGAGCAGTACTTC
NA	TRBV6-5	TRBJ2-5	NA	CASSRPGRQETQYF	TGTGCCAGCAGTCGACCAGGGCGCCAAGAGACCCAGTACTTC
few	TRBV7-8	TRBJ1-5	NA	CASSLDLSYSNQPQHF	TGTGCCAGCAGCTTAGATTTGTCATATAGCAATCAGCCCCAGCATTTT
NA	TRBV11-2	TRBJ2-3	TRBD1	CASSIRQGISTDTQYF	TGTGCCAGCAGCATAAGACAGGGGATAAGCACAGATACGCAGTATTTT
few	TRBV7-9	TRBJ1-2	NA	CASSFDTRYDGYTF	TGTGCCAGCAGCTTCGATACCCGTTATGATGGCTACACCTTC
NA	TRBV27	TRBJ1-2	NA	CASSGGRNYGYTF	TGTGCCAGCAGTGGAGGAAGAAACTATGGCTACACCTTC
NA	TRBV5-1	TRBJ2-1	TRBD1	CASSFSDRVTNEQFF	TGCGCCAGCAGCTTTTCGGACAGGGTGACCAATGAGCAGTTCTTC
NA	TRBV2	TRBJ2-1	NA	CASSETPIGGGLEQFF	TGTGCCAGCAGTGAAACTCCGATAGGTGGGGGTCTTGAGCAGTTCTTC
NA	TRBV11-2	TRBJ2-1	TRBD1	CASSLFRGLSNEQFF	TGTGCCAGCAGCTTATTTAGGGGGCTTAGCAATGAGCAGTTCTTC
NA	TRBV5-1	TRBJ2-5	NA	CASSLTQETQYF	TGCGCCAGCAGCTTGACCCAAGAGACCCAGTACTTC
NA	TRBV5-1	TRBJ2-1	NA	CASSFQGYYNEQFF	TGCGCCAGCAGCTTCCAGGGATACTACAATGAGCAGTTCTTC
NA	TRBV5-1	TRBJ2-1	NA	CASSLGRAWDEQFF	TGCGCCAGCAGCTTGGGGAGGGCCTGGGATGAGCAGTTCTTC
NA	TRBV21-1	TRBJ2-4	NA	CASSKLGRDRETDRVAKNIQYF	TGTGCCAGCAGCAAATTGGGCCGGGACAGGGAAACGGACAGGGTAGCCAAAAACATTCAGTACTTC
NA	TRBV15	TRBJ2-2	NA	CATSRDLPSINTGELFF	TGTGCCACCAGCAGAGACCTCCCAAGCATTAACACCGGGGAGCTGTTTTTT
NA	TRBV6-5	TRBJ1-1	NA	CASSRMTGANTEAFF	TGTGCCAGCAGTAGAATGACGGGAGCGAACACTGAAGCTTTCTTT
NA	TRBV7-3	TRBJ2-7	TRBD2	CASSLLAGDYEQYF	TGTGCCAGCAGCTTACTAGCGGGAGACTACGAGCAGTACTTC
NA	TRBV9	TRBJ2-3	TRBD2	CASSFTTSGDTWGADTQYF	TGTGCCAGCAGCTTCACGACTAGCGGAGACACATGGGGGGCAGATACGCAGTATTTT
NA	TRBV18	TRBJ2-7	TRBD1	CASSPTGGEQYF	TGTGCCAGCTCACCTACAGGGGGAGAGCAGTACTTC
NA	TRBV29-1	TRBJ1-4	NA	CSVEPPPGTNEKLFF	TGCAGCGTTGAACCCCCCCCCGGAACTAATGAAAAACTGTTTTTT
NA	TRBV5-1	TRBJ2-7	TRBD1	CASSAGQGRDEQYF	TGCGCCAGCAGCGCAGGACAGGGGCGGGACGAGCAGTACTTC
NA	TRBV19	TRBJ1-2	NA	CASRGYYGYTF	TGTGCCAGCCGGGGATACTATGGCTACACCTTC
NA	TRBV7-9	TRBJ2-5	TRBD2	CASSQYSSREAKETQYF	TGTGCCAGCAGCCAATACTCCTCCCGGGAGGCTAAAGAGACCCAGTACTTC
NA	TRBV4-1	TRBJ2-2	TRBD1	CASSRSRVRDRGRNSGELFF	TGCGCCAGCAGCCGCTCACGCGTCCGGGACAGGGGGCGAAATAGCGGGGAGCTGTTTTTT
NA	TRBV7-9	TRBJ1-5	NA	CASSLGRDQPQHF	TGTGCCAGCAGCTTAGGGAGGGATCAGCCCCAGCATTTT
once	TRBV4-2	TRBJ2-7	TRBD2	CASSQGTGPLAGYEQYF	TGTGCCAGCAGCCAAGGCACTGGTCCGCTAGCGGGATATGAGCAGTACTTC
NA	TRBV19	TRBJ2-7	TRBD2	CASSIVTAGGPYEQYF	TGTGCCAGTAGTATAGTGACAGCGGGAGGACCCTACGAGCAGTACTTC
NA	TRBV28	TRBJ2-1	TRBD2	CASSSGLAGSSEQFF	TGTGCCAGCAGTTCAGGACTAGCGGGGTCAAGTGAGCAGTTCTTC
NA	TRBV9	TRBJ2-2	TRBD2	CASSPRLAGHTGELFF	TGTGCCAGCAGCCCAAGACTAGCGGGACACACCGGGGAGCTGTTTTTT
NA	TRBV7-9	TRBJ2-5	TRBD2	CASSLVGSGRMETQYF	TGTGCCAGCAGCTTAGTTGGTAGCGGGAGAATGGAGACCCAGTACTTC
NA	TRBV7-3	TRBJ2-1	TRBD2	CASSLFAGVWNEQFF	TGTGCCAGCAGCTTATTCGCGGGAGTGTGGAATGAGCAGTTCTTC
NA	TRBV18	TRBJ1-4	NA	CASSSGMSNEKLFF	TGTGCCAGCTCGTCCGGGATGAGTAATGAAAAACTGTTTTTT
NA	TRBV28	TRBJ2-1	NA	CASKRTFSYNEQFF	TGTGCCAGCAAAAGGACTTTCTCCTACAATGAGCAGTTCTTC
NA	TRBV5-1	TRBJ2-5	TRBD1	CASSLGQGAEQYF	TGCGCCAGCAGCTTGGGACAGGGGGCTGAGCAGTACTTC
NA	TRBV5-1	TRBJ2-1	TRBD1	CASSQRQGVSNEQFF	TGCGCCAGCAGCCAACGACAGGGGGTCAGCAATGAGCAGTTCTTC
NA	TRBV10-2	TRBJ2-7	TRBD1	CASRPTGTTYEQYF	TGCGCCAGCAGGCCGACAGGGACGACCTACGAGCAGTACTTC
NA	TRBV19	TRBJ2-1	NA	CASRDSVGPLGGEQFF	TGTGCCAGTAGGGATAGCGTTGGGCCCCTAGGAGGGGAGCAGTTCTTC